This T cell receptor (beta chain) was observed in a study of shared clonotypes between healthy human individuals. Study-wide results and limits: Some naive CD4 clonotypes, approximately 4.5%, turned up in common across several donors.

TCRdb's copy holds only in-frame clones and misses some; the assay was immunoSEQ multiplex PCR. The data hold more than 400,000 clones, with around 95% observed a single time. The CDR3 length is 14 residues. The ends were cut back, 8 bases at V and 6 bases at J, with 20 bases in the middle. Germline CDR1 and CDR2: SNHLY and FYNNEI. Details on this clone: Antigen unknown.

Recent vaccinations or acute infections were absent in the healthy HIV-negative adult donors. The source is a woman aged 30 to 39 in good health. The material sequenced was naive CD4+ T cells sorted from blood. The subset denotes: CD45RA+ positively selected. J is TRBJ2-7 and V is TRBV2; weak D call: TRBD1 (5 bases). The CDR3 coding sequence is TGTGCCAGCGGGTTGGACACGAGTATTTCCGAGCAGTACTTC. It is translated as CASGLDTSISEQYF.